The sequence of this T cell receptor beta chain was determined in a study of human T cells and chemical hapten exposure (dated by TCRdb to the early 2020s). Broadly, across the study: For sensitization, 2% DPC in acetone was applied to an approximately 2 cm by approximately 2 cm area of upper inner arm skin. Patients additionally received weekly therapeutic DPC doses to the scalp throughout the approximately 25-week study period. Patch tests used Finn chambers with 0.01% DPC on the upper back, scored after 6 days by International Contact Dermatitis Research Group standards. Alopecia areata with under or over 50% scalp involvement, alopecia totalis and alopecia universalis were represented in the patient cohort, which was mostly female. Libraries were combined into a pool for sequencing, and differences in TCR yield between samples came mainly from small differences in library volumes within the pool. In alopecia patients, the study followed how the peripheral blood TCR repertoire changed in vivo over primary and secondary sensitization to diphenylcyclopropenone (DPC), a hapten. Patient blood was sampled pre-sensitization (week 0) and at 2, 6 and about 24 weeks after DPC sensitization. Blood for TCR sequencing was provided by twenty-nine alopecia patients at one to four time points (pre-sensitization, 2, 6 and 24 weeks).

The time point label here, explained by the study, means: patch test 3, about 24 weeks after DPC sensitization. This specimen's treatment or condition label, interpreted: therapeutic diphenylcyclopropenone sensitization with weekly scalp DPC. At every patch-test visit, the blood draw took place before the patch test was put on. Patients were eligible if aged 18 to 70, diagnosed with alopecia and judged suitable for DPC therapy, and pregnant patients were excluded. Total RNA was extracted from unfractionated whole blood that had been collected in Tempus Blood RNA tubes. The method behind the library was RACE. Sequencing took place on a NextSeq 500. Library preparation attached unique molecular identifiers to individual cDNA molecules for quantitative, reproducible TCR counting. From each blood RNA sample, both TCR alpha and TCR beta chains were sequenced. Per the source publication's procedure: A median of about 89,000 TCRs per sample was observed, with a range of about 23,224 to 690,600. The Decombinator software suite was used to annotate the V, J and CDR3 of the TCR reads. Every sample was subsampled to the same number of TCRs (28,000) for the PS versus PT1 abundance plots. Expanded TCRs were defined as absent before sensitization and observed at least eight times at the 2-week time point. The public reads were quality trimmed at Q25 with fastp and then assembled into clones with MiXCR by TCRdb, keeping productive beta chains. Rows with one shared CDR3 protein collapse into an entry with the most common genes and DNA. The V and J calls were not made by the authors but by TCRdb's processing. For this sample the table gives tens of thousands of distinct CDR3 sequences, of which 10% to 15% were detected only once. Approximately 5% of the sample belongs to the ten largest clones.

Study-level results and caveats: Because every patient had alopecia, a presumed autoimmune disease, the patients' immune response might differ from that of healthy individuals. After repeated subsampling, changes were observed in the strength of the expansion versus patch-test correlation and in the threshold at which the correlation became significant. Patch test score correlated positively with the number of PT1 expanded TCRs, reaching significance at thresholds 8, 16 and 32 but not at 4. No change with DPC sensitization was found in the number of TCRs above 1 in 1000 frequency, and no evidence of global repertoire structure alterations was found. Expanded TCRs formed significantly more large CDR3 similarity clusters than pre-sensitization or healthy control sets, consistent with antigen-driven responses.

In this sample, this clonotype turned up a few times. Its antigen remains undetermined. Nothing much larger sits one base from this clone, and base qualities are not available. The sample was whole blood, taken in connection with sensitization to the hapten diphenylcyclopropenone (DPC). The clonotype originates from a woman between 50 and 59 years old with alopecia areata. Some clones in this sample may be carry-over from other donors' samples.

The CDR3 corresponds to CASSEGQLEAFF. The base sequence is TGTGCCAGCAGCGAGGGGCAGCTTGAAGCTTTCTTT. This sequence uses TRBV4-2 and TRBJ1-1; the D gene is perhaps TRBD1, on 5 matching bases. For CDR1 and CDR2, the germline V gene lists LGHNA and YNFKEQ. The cysteine opens and the phenylalanine closes a CDR3 of 12 amino acids. The retained sequence is limited to the CDR3, 36 bases, with the frame set at the first base. V gives up 5 bases and J gives up 7 bases, and the segment between their germline ends measures 11 bases.